Presented here are 22 T cell receptor beta chains from one specimen sequenced in a study of blood T cell repertoires in COVID-19. Sequencing was performed with immunoSEQ multiplex PCR; in TCRdb, only in-frame clones are kept and a portion is missing. The sample shows approximately 240,000 clones, approximately 86% of them seen only once. Sequencing was carried out using peripheral blood. These receptors originate from a human donor in a cohort sampled during active COVID-19.

A remark on this clone: Other DNA sequences in this specimen translate into the identical CDR3. V gene TRBV2 combines with J gene TRBJ1-1, with D possibly TRBD1 on 5 matching bases. Germline values: CDR1 SNHLY, CDR2 FYNNEI. The ends were cut back, 4 bases at V and 2 bases at J, with 8 bases in the middle. CDR3 length equals 13 residues. CDR3: CASSGQLNTEAFF. The CDR3 DNA reads TGTGCCAGCAGTGGACAGCTAAACACTGAAGCTTTCTTT.

V usage is TRBV28 and J usage is TRBJ2-7; the D is unclear. Germline V lookup: CDR1 MDHEN, CDR2 SYDVKM. The CDR3 contains 14 residues. V was pared by 7 bases and J by 7 bases, with 20 bases between. In nucleotides, the CDR3 is TGTGCCAGCACCTCGGTGGCCCAGGTCGGAGAGCAGTACTTC. Translated: CASTSVAQVGEQYF.

The V gene is TRBV19, the J gene TRBJ1-1, with D uncertain. The V end was cut by 5 bases, the J end by 0 bases, with 19 bases between. Germline CDR1 reads LNHDA; CDR2 reads SQIVND (reference sequence). This CDR3 comprises 17 residues. The CDR3 sequence is CASSARPGTFMNTEAFF. The CDR3 region has the DNA TGTGCCAGTAGTGCCCGGCCAGGCACTTTCATGAACACTGAAGCTTTCTTT.

V is TRBV11-2 and J is TRBJ1-1; no clear D gene. V was cut by 5 bases and J by 3 bases, with 13 bases left in between. This CDR3 region has 14 residues. Germline values: CDR1 SGHAT, CDR2 FQNNGV. CDR3 amino acids: CASSSYSGDTEAFF. DNA for the CDR3: TGTGCCAGCAGCAGCTACTCCGGGGACACTGAAGCTTTCTTT.

V usage is TRBV5-1 and J usage is TRBJ1-1; D ambiguous. The CDR3 is 14 amino acids. Germline V gene lookup returns CDR1 SGHRS and CDR2 YFSETQ. Trimming cost V 4 bases and J 0 bases, with 10 bases left between them. In DNA, the CDR3 is TGCGCCAGCAGCCAGACAAGCATGAACACTGAAGCTTTCTTT. The encoded protein is CASSQTSMNTEAFF. The full variable domain, in which reference TRBV5-1 and TRBJ1-1 provide the parts outside the CDR3, is KAGVTQTPRYLIKTRGQQVTLSCSPISGHRSVSWYQQTPGQGLQFLFEYFSETQRNKGNFPGRFSGRQFSNSRSEMNVSTLELGDSALYLCASSQTSMNTEAFFGQGTRLTVV.

The rearrangement uses TRBV10-2 and TRBJ2-5, with D possibly TRBD2 on 5 matching bases. In germline, CDR1 is WSHSY, CDR2 SAAADI. V lost 6 bases and J lost 4, with 9 bases in between. The CDR3 spans 12 residues. This chain's CDR3 is CASSPGSETQYF. The CDR3 DNA is TGCGCCAGCAGCCCGGGGTCAGAGACCCAGTACTTC.

This chain links TRBV7-9 with TRBJ2-7; D might be TRBD2 (6 bases). The CDR3 is made up of 13 amino acids. CDR1 and CDR2 from the germline V gene are SEHNR and FQNEAQ (reference sequence). Deletions cut 5 bases from V and 6 bases from J, with 14 bases between. The CDR3 is CASSHPLGGEQYF. DNA of the CDR3: TGTGCCAGCAGCCACCCGCTGGGGGGCGAGCAGTACTTC.

The sample holds a few counts of this clone. V is TRBV3-1 (or the pseudogene TRBV3-2) and J is TRBJ2-1, with 7 bases matching TRBD2. Per germline, CDR1 LGHDT and CDR2 YNNKEL (reference sequence). V dropped 4 bases and J dropped 10; count of bases not matched to a gene: 4. The CDR3 sequence is 12 residues long. CDR3 sequence (DNA): TGTGCCAGCAGCCCTTACGGGGGGGAGCAGTTCTTC. This gives the protein CASSPYGGEQFF.

This clone occurred a few times. This chain uses TRBV5-1 with TRBJ1-1; possibly TRBD1 for D (6 bases). CDR3 size: 14 residues. Trimming left V 4 bases short and J 0 bases short, with 10 bases between. Germline values: CDR1 SGHRS, CDR2 YFSETQ. The CDR3 here is CASSVGQLNTEAFF. The CDR3 nucleotides are TGCGCCAGCAGCGTAGGACAGCTGAACACTGAAGCTTTCTTT. Complete variable domain (other parts from reference TRBV5-1 and TRBJ1-1): KAGVTQTPRYLIKTRGQQVTLSCSPISGHRSVSWYQQTPGQGLQFLFEYFSETQRNKGNFPGRFSGRQFSNSRSEMNVSTLELGDSALYLCASSVGQLNTEAFFGQGTRLTVV.

The chain uses TRBV5-1 and TRBJ2-4, with 10 positions matching TRBD2. V shed 6 bases, J shed 7 bases, and the junction held 10 bases outside the gene matches. CDR3 length: 15 amino acids. Germline V gene data show CDR1 as SGHRS and CDR2 as YFSETQ. CDR3 bases: TGCGCCAGCACAGAGCGGGAGGGCGTGAAGAACATTCAGTACTTC. Amino acid sequence: CASTEREGVKNIQYF.

The chain combines TRBV29-1 with TRBJ1-2; 8 bases fit TRBD1. The trim removed 6 bases at V and 8 bases at J, leaving 8 bases unmatched. The CDR3 spans 12 residues. Germline loops: CDR1 SQVTM, CDR2 ANQGSEA. The CDR3 bases are TGCAGCGTCGGGACAGGCCTTGGCGGCTACACCTTC. Translating gives CSVGTGLGGYTF. The whole variable domain, remainder taken from reference TRBV29-1 and TRBJ1-2, is SAVISQKPSRDICQRGTSLTIQCQVDSQVTMMFWYRQQPGQSLTLIATANQGSEATYESGFVIDKFPISRPNLTFSTLTVSNMSPEDSSIYLCSVGTGLGGYTFGSGTRLTVV.

Notes on this clone: This sample also contains other DNA sequences that code for the same CDR3. CDR3 protein: CASSPPIQETQYF. The DNA of the CDR3 is TGTGCCAGCTCACCACCCATTCAAGAGACCCAGTACTTC. This rearrangement joins TRBV18 to TRBJ2-5, with D unclear. The CDR3 extends over 13 amino acids. V was trimmed by 0 bases and J by 2 bases, leaving 4 bases between them. The germline V gene has CDR1 KGHSH and CDR2 LQKENI.

The rearrangement links TRBV3-1 (or the pseudogene TRBV3-2) to TRBJ2-5, with 9 bases aligning to TRBD1. The CDR3 sequence is 16 residues long. Per the germline V gene, CDR1 is LGHDT and CDR2 is YNNKEL (reference sequence). V was clipped by 3 bases and J by 4 bases; unmatched bases: 9. CDR3 sequence (DNA): TGTGCCAGCAGCCATGCAGGGACAGGGCATCGAGAGACCCAGTACTTC. Its protein product is CASSHAGTGHRETQYF.

CDR3 residues: CASRSGGAAYFEQYF. In DNA form, the CDR3 reads TGTGCCAGCAGATCGGGGGGGGCCGCTTATTTCGAGCAGTACTTC. The J gene is TRBJ2-7, the V gene TRBV6-5; 8 bases map to TRBD2. The CDR3 is made up of 15 amino acids. Germline CDR1 is MNHEY and CDR2 is SVGAGI. V was clipped by 6 bases and J by 6 bases; unmatched bases: 13.

Points on this clone: Given a much more abundant clone one base away, this may be a read error. This chain joins TRBV7-9 and TRBJ2-7, with TRBD1 matching over 7 bases. CDR3 length: 13 residues. In germline, CDR1 is SEHNR, CDR2 FQNEAQ (reference sequence). CDR3 in DNA: TGTGCCAACAGCCCACAGGGGTACTACGAGCAGTACTTC. It encodes CANSPQGYYEQYF.

The chain carries TRBV7-9 and TRBJ1-1, with 7 bases fitting TRBD1. Losses at the gene ends were 7 bases for V and 5 bases for J; bases not matched to a gene: 10. Germline V CDR1 and CDR2: SEHNR, FQNEAQ (reference sequence). The CDR3 loop spans 14 amino acids. The CDR3 spells CASNSDRVKTEAFF. DNA for the CDR3: TGTGCCAGCAACTCCGACAGGGTCAAGACTGAAGCTTTCTTT.

The V and J genes are TRBV3-1 (or the pseudogene TRBV3-2) and TRBJ1-4; possible D gene TRBD1, 6 bases. CDR3 length equals 14 residues. The V gene's germline CDR1 is LGHDT and CDR2 YNNKEL (reference sequence). Trimming took off 7 bases at V and 5 bases at J, with 14 bases between the two ends. CDR3 in amino acids: CASTLEGQNEKLFF. CDR3 in DNA: TGTGCCAGCACCCTGGAAGGACAGAATGAAAAACTGTTTTTT.

This chain joins TRBV5-4 and TRBJ2-5; TRBD1 agrees at 7 bases. Trimming at V came to 3 bases and at J to 4 bases, leaving 6 bases not matched to a gene. The germline CDR1 and CDR2 sequences are SGHNT and YYREEE (reference sequence). This CDR3 has 14 residues. CDR3 coding DNA: TGTGCCAGCAGCTCAAAAGCAGGGGGAGAGACCCAGTACTTC. Protein: CASSSKAGGETQYF.

The chain recombines TRBV28 with TRBJ1-3, with unresolved D. V was trimmed by 10 bases and J by 0 bases, leaving 13 bases between them. In germline, CDR1 is MDHEN, CDR2 SYDVKM. The CDR3 loop spans 14 amino acids. DNA of the CDR3: TGTGCCACCAATGTTCCGAGCTCTGGAAACACCATATATTTT. The encoded protein is CATNVPSSGNTIYF. Variable domain in full (rest from reference TRBV28 and TRBJ1-3): DVKVTQSSRYLVKRTGEKVFLECVQDMDHENMFWYRQDPGLGLRLIYFSYDVKMKEKGDIPEGYSVSREKKERFSLILESASTNQTSMYLCATNVPSSGNTIYFGEGSWLTVV.

The V call is TRBV18, the J call TRBJ1-2, with D hard to call. V was clipped by 0 bases and J by 1 base, with 6 bases between them. This CDR3 is built from 14 residues. Germline CDR1 KGHSH, CDR2 LQKENI. The CDR3 protein is CASSPPAGNYGYTF. The CDR3 DNA is TGTGCCAGCTCACCACCGGCGGGTAACTATGGCTACACCTTC.

The CDR3 here is CASRSPGQPNQPQHF. In DNA form, the CDR3 reads TGTGCCAGTAGAAGTCCGGGACAGCCTAATCAGCCCCAGCATTTT. J is TRBJ1-5 and V is TRBV19; 7 positions agree with TRBD1. V shed 6 bases, J shed 4 bases, and the junction held 9 bases outside the gene matches. Germline CDR1 and CDR2: LNHDA and SQIVND (reference sequence). This CDR3 comprises 15 residues.

This clone was seen only once. The chain uses TRBV3-1 (or the pseudogene TRBV3-2) and TRBJ1-2; 9 nucleotides agree with TRBD1. The length of the CDR3 is 16 residues. V shed 4 bases, J shed 2 bases, and the junction held 8 bases outside the gene matches. Per the germline V gene, CDR1 is LGHDT and CDR2 is YNNKEL (reference sequence). DNA for the CDR3: TGTGCCAGCAGCCGAAGACCAGGGACAGGGAACTATGGCTACACCTTC. Translating it yields CASSRRPGTGNYGYTF.